This T cell receptor (beta chain) derives from a study of T cell changes during pregnancy in multiple sclerosis. Trimming removed 4 bases from V and 6 bases from J, with 13 bases in between. Per the germline V gene, CDR1 is SGHRS and CDR2 is YFSETQ. The CDR3 is 13 amino acids. Using immunoSEQ multiplex PCR, the repertoire was profiled, and TCRdb retains in-frame clones only, with some absent. The top ten hold approximately 0.99% of the sample, which has approximately 90,000 clones, approximately 90% seen once. This clone was recorded once. Specimen: peripheral blood, collected before pregnancy. The V call is TRBV5-1, the J call TRBJ1-2; D may be TRBD1 (6 bases). The clonotype was recovered from a female donor with multiple sclerosis, enrolled in a pregnancy study. CDR3 nucleotides: TGCGCCAGCAGCCGGACGGGGGGCGATGGCTACACCTTC. Translation gives CASSRTGGDGYTF. Together with reference TRBV5-1 and TRBJ1-2, the CDR3 gives the full variable domain: KAGVTQTPRYLIKTRGQQVTLSCSPISGHRSVSWYQQTPGQGLQFLFEYFSETQRNKGNFPGRFSGRQFSNSRSEMNVSTLELGDSALYLCASSRTGGDGYTFGSGTRLTVV.